This TCR beta chain comes out of a study of T cell changes during pregnancy in multiple sclerosis. Germline-derived CDR1 and CDR2 are KGHSH and LQKENI. With 6 bases removed from V and 6 bases from J, the gap between germline ends came to 15 bases. This CDR3 comprises 14 residues. Data came from immunoSEQ multiplex PCR; TCRdb stores just in-frame clones and leaves some out. The table has roughly 40,000 clones, 90% seen once; the top ten hold around 0.5%. This chain uses TRBV18 with TRBJ1-5; D is perhaps TRBD1 (6 bases). The sample consisted of CD4+ T cells from peripheral blood mononuclear cells, taken in the first trimester of pregnancy. The TCR comes from a female donor in good health, enrolled as a control in a pregnancy study. The CDR3, as DNA: TGTGCCAGCTCGGGGGCAGGGGCGGGTCAGCCCCAGCATTTT. Residues: CASSGAGAGQPQHF.